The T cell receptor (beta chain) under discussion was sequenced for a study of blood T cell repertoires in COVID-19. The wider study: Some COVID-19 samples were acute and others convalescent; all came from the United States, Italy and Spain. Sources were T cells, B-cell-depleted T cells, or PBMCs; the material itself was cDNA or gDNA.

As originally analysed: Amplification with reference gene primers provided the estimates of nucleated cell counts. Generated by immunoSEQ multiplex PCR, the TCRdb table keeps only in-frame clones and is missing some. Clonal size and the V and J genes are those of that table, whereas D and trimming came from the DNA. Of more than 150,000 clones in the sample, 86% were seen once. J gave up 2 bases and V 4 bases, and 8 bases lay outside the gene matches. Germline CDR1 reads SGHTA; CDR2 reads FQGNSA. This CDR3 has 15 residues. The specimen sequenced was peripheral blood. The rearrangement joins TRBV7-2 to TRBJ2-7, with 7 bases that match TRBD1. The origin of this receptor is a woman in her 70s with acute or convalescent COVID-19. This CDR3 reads CASSSGPTGTYEQYF. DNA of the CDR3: TGTGCCAGCAGCTCGGGCCCGACAGGGACCTACGAGCAGTACTTC.